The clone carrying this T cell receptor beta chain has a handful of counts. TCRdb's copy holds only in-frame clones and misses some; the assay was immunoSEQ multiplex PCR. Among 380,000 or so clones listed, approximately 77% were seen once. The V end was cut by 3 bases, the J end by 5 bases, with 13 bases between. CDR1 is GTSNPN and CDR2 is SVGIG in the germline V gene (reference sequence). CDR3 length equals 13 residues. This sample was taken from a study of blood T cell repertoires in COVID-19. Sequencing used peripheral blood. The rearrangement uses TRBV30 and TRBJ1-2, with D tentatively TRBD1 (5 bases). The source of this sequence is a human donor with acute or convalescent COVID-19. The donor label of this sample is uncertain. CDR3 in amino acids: CAWRWGVGYGYTF. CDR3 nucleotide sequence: TGTGCCTGGAGATGGGGGGTTGGGTATGGCTACACCTTC. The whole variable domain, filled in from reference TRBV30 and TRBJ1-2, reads SQTIHQWPATLVQPVGSPLSLECTVEGTSNPNLYWYRQAAGRGLQLLFYSVGIGQISSEVPQNLSASRPQDRQFILSSKKLLLSDSGFYLCAWRWGVGYGYTFGSGTRLTVV.